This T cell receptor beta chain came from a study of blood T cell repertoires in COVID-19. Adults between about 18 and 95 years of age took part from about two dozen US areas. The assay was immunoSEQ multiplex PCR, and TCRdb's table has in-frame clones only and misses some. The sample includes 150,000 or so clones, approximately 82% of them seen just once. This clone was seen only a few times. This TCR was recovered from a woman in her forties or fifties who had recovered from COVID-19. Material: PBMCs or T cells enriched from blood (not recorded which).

In DNA, the CDR3 is TGCAGTGCTAGTTTTACGGGCGGGGCCCAGTACTTC. Translated, it gives CSASFTGGAQYF. This rearrangement joins TRBV20-1 to TRBJ2-5; D possibly corresponds to TRBD2 (6 bases). The germline V gene encodes CDR1 DFQATT and CDR2 SNEGSKA (reference sequence). This CDR3 comprises 12 residues. V dropped 3 bases and J dropped 9 bases, with 14 bases sitting between them.